This T cell receptor (beta chain) emerged from a study of blood T cell repertoires in COVID-19. Background on the study: Acute and convalescent COVID-19 samples came from the United States, Italy and Spain. T cells, B-cell-depleted T cells, or PBMCs provided the cDNA or gDNA that served as material.

Between the trimmed V and J ends, which lost 2 bases and 7 bases, there was a span of 20 bases. The CDR3 is 16 residues long. Looked up from germline, CDR1 is MNHNS and CDR2 is SASEGT. Method: immunoSEQ multiplex PCR; TCRdb's copy keeps in-frame clones and lacks some. The sample yields hundreds of thousands of clones, around 86% seen once. The chain uses TRBV6-1 and TRBJ1-2; D is possibly TRBD1 (6 bases). The TCR comes from a human donor in a cohort sampled during active COVID-19. The source material was peripheral blood. The CDR3 sequence is CASSESPAGAGFGYTF. CDR3 nucleotides: TGTGCCAGCAGTGAATCCCCGGCGGGGGCAGGTTTTGGCTACACCTTC.